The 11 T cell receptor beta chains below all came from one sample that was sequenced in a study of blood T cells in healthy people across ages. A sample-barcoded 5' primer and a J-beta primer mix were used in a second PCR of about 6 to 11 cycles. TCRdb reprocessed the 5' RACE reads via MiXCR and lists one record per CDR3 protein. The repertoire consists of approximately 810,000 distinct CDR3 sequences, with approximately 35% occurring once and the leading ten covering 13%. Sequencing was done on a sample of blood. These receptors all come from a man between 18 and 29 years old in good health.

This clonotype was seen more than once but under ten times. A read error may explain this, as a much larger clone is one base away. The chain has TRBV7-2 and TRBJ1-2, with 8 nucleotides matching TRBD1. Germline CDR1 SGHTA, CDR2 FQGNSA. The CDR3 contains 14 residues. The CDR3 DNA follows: TGTGCCGGCAGCGACCGGACAGGGAGGGGTGGCTACACCTTC. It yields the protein CAGSDRTGRGGYTF.

Here the CDR3 reads CAISVGQWDSPLHF. CDR3 nucleotides: TGTGCCATCAGTGTTGGGCAATGGGACTCACCCCTCCACTTT. The chain joins TRBV10-3 to TRBJ1-6; perhaps TRBD1 as D (5 bases). CDR1 ENHRY and CDR2 SYGVKD come from the germline V gene. This CDR3 is 14 amino acids long. V dropped 4 bases and J dropped 10 bases, with 14 bases sitting between them.

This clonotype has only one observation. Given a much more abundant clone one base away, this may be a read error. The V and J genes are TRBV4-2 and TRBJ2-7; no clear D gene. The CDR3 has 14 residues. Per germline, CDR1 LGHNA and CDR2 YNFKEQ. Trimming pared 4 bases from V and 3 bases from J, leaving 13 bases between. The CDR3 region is CASSRDGPGYEQYF. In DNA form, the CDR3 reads TGTGCCAGCAGCCGAGATGGACCGGGCTACGAGCAGTACTTC.

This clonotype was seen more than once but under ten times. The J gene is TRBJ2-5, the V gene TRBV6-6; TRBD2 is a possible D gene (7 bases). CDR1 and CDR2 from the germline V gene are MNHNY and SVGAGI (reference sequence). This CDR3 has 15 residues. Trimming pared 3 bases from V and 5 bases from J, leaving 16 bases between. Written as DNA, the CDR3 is TGTGCCAGCAGTTATGGTGGGGGGGCCAAGGAGACCCAGTACTTC. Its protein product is CASSYGGGAKETQYF.

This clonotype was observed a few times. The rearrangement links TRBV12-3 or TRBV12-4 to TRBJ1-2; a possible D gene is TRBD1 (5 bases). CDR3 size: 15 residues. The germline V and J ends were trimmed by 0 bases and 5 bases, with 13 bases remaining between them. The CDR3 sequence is CASSLAPLGGYGYTF. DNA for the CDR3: TGTGCCAGCAGTTTAGCGCCTTTGGGGGGGTATGGCTACACCTTC.

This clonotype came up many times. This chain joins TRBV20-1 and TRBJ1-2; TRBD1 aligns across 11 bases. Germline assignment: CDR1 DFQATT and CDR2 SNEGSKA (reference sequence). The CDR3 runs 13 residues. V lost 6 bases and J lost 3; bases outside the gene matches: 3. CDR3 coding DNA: TGCAGTGCGACGGGACAGGGGGACTATGGCTACACCTTC. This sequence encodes CSATGQGDYGYTF.

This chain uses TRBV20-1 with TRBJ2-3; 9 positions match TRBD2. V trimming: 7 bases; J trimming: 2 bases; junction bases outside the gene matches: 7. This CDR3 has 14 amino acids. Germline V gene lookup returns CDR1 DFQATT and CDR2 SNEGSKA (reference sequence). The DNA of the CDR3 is TGCAGTGTTCCGACTAGCGGAGCCACAGATACGCAGTATTTT. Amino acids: CSVPTSGATDTQYF.

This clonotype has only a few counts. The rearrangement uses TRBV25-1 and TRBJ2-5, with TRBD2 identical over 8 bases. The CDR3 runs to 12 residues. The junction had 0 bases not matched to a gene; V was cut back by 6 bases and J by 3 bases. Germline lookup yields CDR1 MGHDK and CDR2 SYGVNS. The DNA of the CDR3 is TGTGCCAGCAGCGGGGGGGAAGAGACCCAGTACTTC. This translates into CASSGGEETQYF.

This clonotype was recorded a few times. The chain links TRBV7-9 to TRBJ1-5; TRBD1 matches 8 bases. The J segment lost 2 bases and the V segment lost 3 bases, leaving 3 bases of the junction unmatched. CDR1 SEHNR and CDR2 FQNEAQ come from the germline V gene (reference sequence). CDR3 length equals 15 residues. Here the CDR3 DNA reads TGTGCCAGCAGCTTGGACAGGGTTGGCAATCAGCCCCAGCATTTT. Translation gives CASSLDRVGNQPQHF.

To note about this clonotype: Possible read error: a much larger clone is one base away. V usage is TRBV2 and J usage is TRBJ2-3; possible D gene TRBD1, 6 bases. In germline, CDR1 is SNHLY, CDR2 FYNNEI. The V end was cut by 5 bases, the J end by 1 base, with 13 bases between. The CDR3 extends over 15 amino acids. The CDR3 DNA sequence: TGTGCCAGCAGTCCCTGGACAGATGGCACAGATACGCAGTATTTT. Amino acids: CASSPWTDGTDTQYF.

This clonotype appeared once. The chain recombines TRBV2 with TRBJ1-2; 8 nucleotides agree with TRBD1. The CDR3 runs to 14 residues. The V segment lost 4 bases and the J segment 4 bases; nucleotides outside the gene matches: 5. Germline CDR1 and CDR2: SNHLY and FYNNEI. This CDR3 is CASSVETGGYGYTF. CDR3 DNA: TGTGCCAGCAGTGTCGAAACAGGGGGCTATGGCTACACCTTC.